A single sample gave rise to the 9 T cell receptor beta chains below, sequenced in a study of regulatory T cells in long-lasting Graves disease. Time point in this sample: persistent/refractory GD, antithyroid drugs over 5 years with positive TRAb. The authors made the TCR library using RNA they extracted from PBMCs. Assembly of TCR beta libraries relied on iRepertoire HTBI primers together with Arm-PCR of CDR3 regions. TCRdb redid the calling of the multiplex PCR reads with MiXCR, one entry per CDR3 protein. Found here are 400,000 to 500,000 distinct CDR3 sequences, less than 25% of them singletons; the top ten hold 13%. The sequencing used peripheral blood mononuclear cells (PBMCs), collected when the disease was refractory, from a patient treated with antithyroid drugs. The receptors shown here come from a female donor with Graves disease.

The sample holds many counts of this clonotype. The gene calls are TRBV27 and TRBJ1-1; D might be TRBD1 (5 bases). The V end lost 0 bases, the J end lost 4 bases, and 15 bases lay between the germline ends. The CDR3 has 16 amino acids. Looked up from germline, CDR1 is MNHEY and CDR2 is SMNVEV (reference sequence). CDR3 amino acids: CASSLSMGVRGTEAFF. CDR3 DNA: TGTGCCAGCAGTTTATCGATGGGGGTAAGAGGCACTGAAGCTTTCTTT.

This chain connects TRBV20-1 to TRBJ1-6; D not resolved. This CDR3 region has 16 residues. Per germline, CDR1 DFQATT and CDR2 SNEGSKA (reference sequence). With 3 bases removed from V and 5 bases from J, the gap between germline ends came to 17 bases. CDR3 protein: CSASFGEYFHNSPLHF. The CDR3 DNA is TGCAGTGCTAGTTTCGGGGAGTACTTCCATAATTCACCCCTCCACTTT.

This clonotype was detected a few times. This chain's CDR3 is CSASSGPLRQTTEAFF. The CDR3 DNA follows: TGCAGTGCTAGTTCCGGGCCATTAAGACAGACGACTGAAGCTTTCTTT. The chain recombines TRBV20-1 with TRBJ1-1, with D perhaps TRBD1 (5 bases). The CDR3 length is 16 residues. From germline, CDR1 is DFQATT and CDR2 SNEGSKA (reference sequence). V lost 3 bases and J 5 bases, leaving 22 bases between the germline ends.

This clonotype has only a few counts. The rearrangement joins TRBV9 to TRBJ2-5; 10 bases align to TRBD2. Germline lookup yields CDR1 SGDLS and CDR2 YYNGEE. This CDR3 contains 13 residues. V dropped 5 bases and J dropped 3; count of bases not matched to a gene: 1. The CDR3 region is CASRGLAEETQYF. The CDR3, as DNA: TGTGCCAGCAGAGGACTAGCGGAAGAGACCCAGTACTTC.

This clonotype occurred many times. The chain joins TRBV3-1 to TRBJ2-5, with a tentative D call TRBD2 (6 bases). V lost 7 bases, J lost 2 bases, and 11 bases lay in between. CDR3 length equals 13 residues. The germline CDR1 and CDR2 sequences are LGHDT and YNNKEL (reference sequence). CDR3 amino acids: CASTQRGQETQYF. For the CDR3, the DNA is TGTGCCAGCACACAACGGGGGCAAGAGACCCAGTACTTC.

Concerning this clonotype: This may come from a read error, since a much larger clone is one base off. The rearrangement joins TRBV6-5 to TRBJ2-5; the D gene is possibly TRBD1 (6 bases). CDR1 is MNHEY and CDR2 is SVGAGI in the germline V gene. The CDR3 totals 14 residues. The CDR3 region has the DNA TGTGCCAGCAGTTACTTGGGACAAAAAGAGACCCAGTGCTTC. It codes for CASSYLGQKETQCF.

This clonotype was found a few times. The V and J genes are TRBV6-1 and TRBJ1-5, with D tentatively TRBD1 (5 bases). The V gene lost 7 bases and the J gene lost 4 bases, with 11 bases spanning the gap. In germline, CDR1 is MNHNS, CDR2 SASEGT. The CDR3 covers 13 residues. The CDR3 DNA is TGTGCCAGCACCCTCGACAGAAATCAGCCCCAGCATTTT. It translates to CASTLDRNQPQHF.

The chain uses TRBV4-1 and TRBJ2-5; D perhaps matches TRBD2 (6 bases). Germline assignment: CDR1 MGHRA and CDR2 YSYEKL. V was clipped by 0 bases and J by 4 bases, with 18 bases between them. The CDR3 has 17 residues. CDR3 residues: CASSQDGIGAGSETQYF. The CDR3 DNA reads TGCGCCAGCAGCCAAGATGGTATTGGGGCGGGGTCAGAGACCCAGTACTTC.

This clonotype appeared a few times. This rearrangement joins TRBV4-1 to TRBJ1-1, with 7 positions matching TRBD1. The CDR3 runs to 15 residues. The ends lost 1 base at V and 5 bases at J; junction bases unmatched: 7. CDR1 MGHRA and CDR2 YSYEKL come from the germline V gene. The CDR3 here is CASSQGRPGGTEAFF. The CDR3, as DNA: TGCGCCAGCAGCCAAGGTCGGCCAGGGGGTACTGAAGCTTTCTTT.